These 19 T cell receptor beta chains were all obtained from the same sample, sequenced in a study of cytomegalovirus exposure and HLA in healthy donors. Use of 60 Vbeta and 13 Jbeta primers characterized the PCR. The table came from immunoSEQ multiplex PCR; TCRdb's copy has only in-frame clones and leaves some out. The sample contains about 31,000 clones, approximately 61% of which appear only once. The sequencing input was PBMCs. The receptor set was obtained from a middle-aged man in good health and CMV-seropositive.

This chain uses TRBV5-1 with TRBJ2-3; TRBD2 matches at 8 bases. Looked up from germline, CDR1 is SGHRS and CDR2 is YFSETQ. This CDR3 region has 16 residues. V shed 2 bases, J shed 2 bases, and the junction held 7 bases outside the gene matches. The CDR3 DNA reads TGCGCCAGCAGCTTCGACGGGGGGGCCTACACAGATACGCAGTATTTT. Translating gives CASSFDGGAYTDTQYF.

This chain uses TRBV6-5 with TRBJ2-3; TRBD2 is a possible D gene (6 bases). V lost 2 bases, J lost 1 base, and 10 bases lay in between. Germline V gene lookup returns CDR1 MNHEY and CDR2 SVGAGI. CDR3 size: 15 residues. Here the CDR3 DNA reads TGTGCCAGCAGTTACCGAGTAGCGGGCACAGATACGCAGTATTTT. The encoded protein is CASSYRVAGTDTQYF.

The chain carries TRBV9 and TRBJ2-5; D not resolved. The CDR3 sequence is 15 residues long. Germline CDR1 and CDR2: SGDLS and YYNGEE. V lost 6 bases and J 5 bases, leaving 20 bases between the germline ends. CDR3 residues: CASTASPSAGETQYF. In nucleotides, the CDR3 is TGTGCCAGCACCGCTAGTCCCAGCGCTGGGGAGACCCAGTACTTC. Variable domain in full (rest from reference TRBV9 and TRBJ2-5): DSGVTQTPKHLITATGQRVTLRCSPRSGDLSVYWYQQSLDQGLQFLIQYYNGEERAKGNILERFSAQQFPDLHSELNLSSLELGDSALYFCASTASPSAGETQYFGPGTRLLVL.

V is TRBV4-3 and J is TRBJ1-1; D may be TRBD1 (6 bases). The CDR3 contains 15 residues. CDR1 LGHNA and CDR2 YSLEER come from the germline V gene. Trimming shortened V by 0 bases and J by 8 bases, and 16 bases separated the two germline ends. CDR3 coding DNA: TGCGCCAGCAGCCAAGATTGGGGGCCCGAAGGAGAAGCTTTCTTT. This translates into CASSQDWGPEGEAFF.

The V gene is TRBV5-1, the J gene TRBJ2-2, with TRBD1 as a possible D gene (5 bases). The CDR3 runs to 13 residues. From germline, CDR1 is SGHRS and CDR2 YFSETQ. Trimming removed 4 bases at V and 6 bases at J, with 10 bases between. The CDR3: CASSVGVSGELFF. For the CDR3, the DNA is TGCGCCAGCAGCGTAGGGGTCTCCGGGGAGCTGTTTTTT. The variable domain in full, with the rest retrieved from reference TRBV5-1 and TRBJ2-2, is KAGVTQTPRYLIKTRGQQVTLSCSPISGHRSVSWYQQTPGQGLQFLFEYFSETQRNKGNFPGRFSGRQFSNSRSEMNVSTLELGDSALYLCASSVGVSGELFFGEGSRLTVL.

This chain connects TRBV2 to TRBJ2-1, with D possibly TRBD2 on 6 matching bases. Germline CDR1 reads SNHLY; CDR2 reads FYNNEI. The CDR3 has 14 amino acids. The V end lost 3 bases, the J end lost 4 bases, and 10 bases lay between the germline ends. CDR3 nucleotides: TGTGCCAGCAGTGATCGTCGGGGGTACAATGAGCAGTTCTTC. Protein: CASSDRRGYNEQFF.

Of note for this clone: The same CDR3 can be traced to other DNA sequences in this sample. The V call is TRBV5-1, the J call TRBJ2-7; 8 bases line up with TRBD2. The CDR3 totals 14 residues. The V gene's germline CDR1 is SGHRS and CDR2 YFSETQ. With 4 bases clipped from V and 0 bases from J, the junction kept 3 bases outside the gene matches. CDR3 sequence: CASSLSGSSYEQYF. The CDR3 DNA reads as TGCGCCAGCAGCCTGAGCGGGAGCTCCTACGAGCAGTACTTC.

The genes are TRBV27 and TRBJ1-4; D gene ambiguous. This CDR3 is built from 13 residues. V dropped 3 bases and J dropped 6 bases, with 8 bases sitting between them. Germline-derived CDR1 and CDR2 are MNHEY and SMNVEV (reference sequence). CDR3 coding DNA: TGTGCCAGCAGTTTCGGCGGTGATGAAAAACTGTTTTTT. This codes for CASSFGGDEKLFF.

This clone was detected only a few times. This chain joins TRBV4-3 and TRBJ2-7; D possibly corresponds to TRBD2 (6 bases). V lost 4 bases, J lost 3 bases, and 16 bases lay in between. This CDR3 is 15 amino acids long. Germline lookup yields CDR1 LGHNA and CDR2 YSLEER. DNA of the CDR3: TGCGCCAGCAGCCCCCAGCGGGTTCCTGTCTACGAGCAGTACTTC. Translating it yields CASSPQRVPVYEQYF.

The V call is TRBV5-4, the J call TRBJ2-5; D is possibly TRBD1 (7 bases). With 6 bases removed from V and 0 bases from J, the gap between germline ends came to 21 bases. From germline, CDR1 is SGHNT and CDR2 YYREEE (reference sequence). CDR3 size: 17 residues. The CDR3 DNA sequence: TGTGCCAGCAACACACAGGGGAGGCGTGGGAACCAAGAGACCCAGTACTTC. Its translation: CASNTQGRRGNQETQYF.

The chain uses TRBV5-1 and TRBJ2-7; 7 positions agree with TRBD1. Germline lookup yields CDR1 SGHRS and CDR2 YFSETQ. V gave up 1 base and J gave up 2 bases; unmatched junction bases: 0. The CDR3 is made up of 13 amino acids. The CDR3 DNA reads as TGCGCCAGCAGCTTGCAGGGGGCCTACGAGCAGTACTTC. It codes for CASSLQGAYEQYF. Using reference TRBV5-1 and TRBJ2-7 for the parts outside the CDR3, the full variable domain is KAGVTQTPRYLIKTRGQQVTLSCSPISGHRSVSWYQQTPGQGLQFLFEYFSETQRNKGNFPGRFSGRQFSNSRSEMNVSTLELGDSALYLCASSLQGAYEQYFGPGTRLTVT.

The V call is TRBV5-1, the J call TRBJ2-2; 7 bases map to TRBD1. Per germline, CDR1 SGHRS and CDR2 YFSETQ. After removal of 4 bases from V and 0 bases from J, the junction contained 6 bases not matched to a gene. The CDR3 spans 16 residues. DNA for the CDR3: TGCGCCAGCAGCGTGGGACAGTTCGCGAACACCGGGGAGCTGTTTTTT. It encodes CASSVGQFANTGELFF.

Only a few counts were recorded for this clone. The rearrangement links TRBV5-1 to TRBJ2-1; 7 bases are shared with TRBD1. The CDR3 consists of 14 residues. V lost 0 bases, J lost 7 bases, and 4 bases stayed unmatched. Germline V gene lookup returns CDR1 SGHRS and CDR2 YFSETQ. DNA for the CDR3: TGCGCCAGCAGCTTGGGACAGGGTGAAAATGAGCAGTTCTTC. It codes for CASSLGQGENEQFF.

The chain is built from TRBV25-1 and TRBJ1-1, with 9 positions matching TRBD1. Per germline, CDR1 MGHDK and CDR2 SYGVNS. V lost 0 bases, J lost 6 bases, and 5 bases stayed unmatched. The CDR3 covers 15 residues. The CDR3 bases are TGTGCCAGCAGTGAATATGGGACAGGGATCCCTGAAGCTTTCTTT. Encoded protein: CASSEYGTGIPEAFF.

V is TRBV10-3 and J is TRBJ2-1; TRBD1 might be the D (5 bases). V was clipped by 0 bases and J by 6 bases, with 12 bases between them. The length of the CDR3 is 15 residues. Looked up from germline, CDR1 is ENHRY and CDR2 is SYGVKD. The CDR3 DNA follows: TGTGCCATCAGTGAGTCTGGTGGAAGGGGCAATGAGCAGTTCTTC. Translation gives CAISESGGRGNEQFF.

CDR3 in DNA: TGTGCCAGCCGAGACTGGAATCAGCCCCAGCATTTT. This codes for CASRDWNQPQHF. The rearrangement uses TRBV7-8 and TRBJ1-5; no firm D call. Germline lookup yields CDR1 SGHVS and CDR2 FQNEAQ. The CDR3 extends over 12 amino acids. Trimming left V 8 bases short and J 4 bases short, with 9 bases between.

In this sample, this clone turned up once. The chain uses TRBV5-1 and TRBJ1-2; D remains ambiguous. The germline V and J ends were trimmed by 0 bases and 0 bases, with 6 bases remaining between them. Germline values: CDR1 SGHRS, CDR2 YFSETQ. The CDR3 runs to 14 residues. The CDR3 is CASSLVAANYGYTF. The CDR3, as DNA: TGCGCCAGCAGCTTGGTAGCAGCTAACTATGGCTACACCTTC.

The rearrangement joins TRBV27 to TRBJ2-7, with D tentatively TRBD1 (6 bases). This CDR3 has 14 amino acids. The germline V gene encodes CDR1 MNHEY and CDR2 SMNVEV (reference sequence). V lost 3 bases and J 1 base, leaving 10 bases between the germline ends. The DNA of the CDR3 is TGTGCCAGCAGTTTCACAGGGTCTTCCTACGAGCAGTACTTC. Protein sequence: CASSFTGSSYEQYF.

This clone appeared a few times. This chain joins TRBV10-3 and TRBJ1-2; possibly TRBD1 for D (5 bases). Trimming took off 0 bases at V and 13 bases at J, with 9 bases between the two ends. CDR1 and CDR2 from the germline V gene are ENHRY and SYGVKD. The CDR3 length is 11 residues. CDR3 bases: TGTGCCATCAGTGAGTCGAGACAGCGCACCTTC. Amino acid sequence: CAISESRQRTF.